This TCR beta chain was sequenced for a study of blood T cell repertoires in COVID-19. Study as a whole: Samples representing acute and convalescent COVID-19 were sourced from the United States, Italy and Spain. The analysed material was cDNA or gDNA that came from T cells, B-cell-depleted T cells, or PBMCs.

A remark on this clone: The same CDR3 also results from other DNA sequences found in this sample.

The assay was immunoSEQ multiplex PCR, and TCRdb's table has in-frame clones only and misses some. The data show 150,000 to 200,000 clones, with about 86% seen just once and about 8.2% held by the top ten. Sequenced: peripheral blood. The sequence came from a man aged 60 to 75 with acute or convalescent COVID-19.

In DNA, the CDR3 is TGTGCCAGCAGTCTAGCGGGAGTGGGCTACGAGCAGTACTTC. Translated: CASSLAGVGYEQYF. The chain couples TRBV28 to TRBJ2-7, with 10 bases fitting TRBD2. Germline V CDR1 and CDR2: MDHEN, SYDVKM. V lost 5 bases to trimming and J lost 3 bases; unmatched junction nucleotides: 4. The CDR3 extends over 14 amino acids.